This T cell receptor (beta chain) was recorded in a study of cytomegalovirus exposure and HLA in healthy donors. The PCR ran on 60 Vbeta and 13 Jbeta primers. The protocol was immunoSEQ multiplex PCR, while the TCRdb copy is restricted to in-frame clones and leaves out a portion. The table includes about 86,000 clones, around 70% detected once. This CDR3 has 11 residues. The V gene lost 3 bases and the J gene lost 10 bases, with 11 bases spanning the gap. Per germline, CDR1 DFQATT and CDR2 SNEGSKA (reference sequence). Donors had nominal health at sampling but likely had unrecorded immune exposures. V is TRBV20-1 and J is TRBJ2-3, with D perhaps TRBD2 (6 bases). This receptor was obtained from a man aged 55 to 70 in good health and CMV-seronegative. The sample comprised PBMCs. CDR3 sequence reads: CSASRDLAQYF. Written as DNA, the CDR3 is TGCAGTGCTAGTCGGGACTTGGCGCAGTATTTT.